The 31 T cell receptor beta chains presented below share a single source sample, sequenced in a study of blood T cells in healthy people across ages. The use of a sample-barcoded 5' primer and a J-beta primer mix characterized a second PCR of about 6 to 11 cycles. TCRdb redid the calling of the 5' RACE reads with MiXCR, one entry per CDR3 protein. The profile shows just over 1 million distinct CDR3 sequences, 40% to 50% of them singletons. The sample was blood. These receptors were obtained from a woman aged 60-70 years in good health.

This clonotype was seen ten or more times. The V gene is TRBV12-3 or TRBV12-4, the J gene TRBJ2-5; TRBD2 agrees at 11 bases. V lost 6 bases, J lost 1 base, and 4 bases stayed unmatched. The CDR3 covers 15 residues. The CDR3 sequence: CASSLGLAVQETQYF. In DNA form, the CDR3 reads TGTGCCAGCAGCTTGGGACTAGCGGTCCAAGAGACCCAGTACTTC.

The genes are TRBV11-1 and TRBJ2-5; D possibly corresponds to TRBD2 (5 bases). Germline V gene data show CDR1 as SGHAT and CDR2 as FQDESV (reference sequence). Trimming shortened V by 5 bases and J by 1 base, and 14 bases separated the two germline ends. The CDR3 spans 15 residues. CDR3 sequence (DNA): TGTGCCAGCAGCCTCGAGGGAGTAGGCCAAGAGACCCAGTACTTC. This encodes CASSLEGVGQETQYF. Using reference TRBV11-1 and TRBJ2-5 for the parts outside the CDR3, the full variable domain is EAEVAQSPRYKITEKSQAVAFWCDPISGHATLYWYRQILGQGPELLVQFQDESVVDDSQLPKDRFSAERLKGVDSTLKIQPAELGDSAMYLCASSLEGVGQETQYFGPGTRLLVL.

This clonotype was counted many times. In nucleotides, the CDR3 is TGTGCCATCAGGGGGACAGCCCTGAATCGGTACTTC. This codes for CAIRGTALNRYF. The rearrangement joins TRBV10-3 to TRBJ2-5, with 7 bases aligning to TRBD1. J was trimmed by 13 bases and V by 6 bases; bases with no gene match: 11. The CDR3 has 12 amino acids. CDR1 is ENHRY, CDR2 SYGVKD, per germline.

This clonotype showed up just once. The chain links TRBV20-1 to TRBJ2-4; 7 bases align to TRBD2. The J call may be faulty, since TRBJ2-7 better matches the DNA end. The germline V gene encodes CDR1 DFQATT and CDR2 SNEGSKA (reference sequence). This CDR3 contains 20 residues. The CDR3: CSARGSPAQGGPRSSYEQYF. The CDR3 bases are TGCAGTGCTAGAGGGAGTCCCGCCCAGGGAGGGCCAAGAAGCTCCTACGAGCAGTACTTC.

The chain joins TRBV20-1 to TRBJ2-3; D gene unclear. The CDR3 loop spans 16 amino acids. Trimming pared 3 bases from V and 1 base from J, leaving 17 bases between. Germline CDR1 reads DFQATT; CDR2 reads SNEGSKA (reference sequence). CDR3 in DNA: TGCAGTGCTAGTTGGGGTTCACAAAGTGGCACAGATACGCAGTATTTT. Protein sequence: CSASWGSQSGTDTQYF.

The chain has TRBV10-3 and TRBJ2-5; D remains unclear. CDR1 ENHRY and CDR2 SYGVKD come from the germline V gene. The CDR3 has 13 amino acids. The V end lost 2 bases, the J end lost 5 bases, and 9 bases lay between the germline ends. DNA for the CDR3: TGTGCCATCAGTGAGGAGAGGCGGGAGACCCAGTACTTC. Translated: CAISEERRETQYF.

V and J are TRBV7-3 and TRBJ2-5; perhaps TRBD2 as D (5 bases). This CDR3 region has 14 residues. Deletions cut 5 bases from V and 0 bases from J, with 10 bases between. CDR1 is SGHTA, CDR2 FQGTGA, per germline. The chain's CDR3 is CASSPSADQETQYF. The DNA of the CDR3 is TGTGCCAGCAGCCCATCAGCGGACCAAGAGACCCAGTACTTC.

On this clonotype: This clone may be a read error of a much larger clone one base away. The chain combines TRBV6-1 with TRBJ1-2; no definite D call. Germline V gene data show CDR1 as MNHNS and CDR2 as SASEGT. CDR3 length equals 14 residues. The CDR3 nucleotides read TGTGCCAGCAGCGACCGTGTTAGAAACTATGGCCACACCTTC. Amino acids: CASSDRVRNYGHTF.

This clonotype was detected only a few times. This rearrangement joins TRBV3-1 to TRBJ2-5; no firm D call. The CDR3 totals 13 residues. V lost 1 base and J 4 bases, leaving 7 bases between the germline ends. The germline V gene has CDR1 LGHDT and CDR2 YNNKEL (reference sequence). CDR3 in DNA: TGTGCCAGCAGCCAAGCCCGTAGAGAGACCCAGTACTTC. This translates into CASSQARRETQYF.

J is TRBJ1-5 and V is TRBV20-1, with 9 bases lining up with TRBD1. CDR1 is DFQATT and CDR2 is SNEGSKA in the germline V gene (reference sequence). V trimming: 2 bases; J trimming: 9 bases; junction bases outside the gene matches: 8. The CDR3 spans 14 residues. CDR3 sequence reads: CSARQRTGVGPQHF. The CDR3 DNA is TGCAGTGCTAGACAAAGGACAGGGGTCGGGCCCCAGCATTTT.

The chain recombines TRBV9 with TRBJ2-3, with a weak D call TRBD1 (6 bases). The germline gives CDR1 SGDLS, CDR2 YYNGEE. Trimming took 3 bases from V and 6 from J, leaving 17 bases between them. The CDR3 is 15 residues long. The chain's CDR3 is CASSGDRTFQDTQYF. In DNA, the CDR3 is TGTGCCAGCAGCGGAGACAGGACCTTTCAGGATACGCAGTATTTT.

This clonotype was counted between two and nine times. The V and J genes are TRBV10-3 and TRBJ2-7; maybe TRBD1 (5 bases). The germline CDR1 and CDR2 sequences are ENHRY and SYGVKD. The CDR3 covers 14 residues. Trimming cost V 5 bases and J 6 bases, with 17 bases left between them. This CDR3 reads CAISPQGEVTEQYF. CDR3 DNA: TGTGCCATCAGTCCTCAAGGGGAAGTTACCGAGCAGTACTTC.

This clonotype was picked up a small number of times. This sequence joins TRBV7-9 and TRBJ2-7, with 8 bases matching TRBD1. The V gene end was trimmed by 4 bases and the J gene end by 1 base; junction bases not matched to a gene: 9. Germline V gene lookup returns CDR1 SEHNR and CDR2 FQNEAQ (reference sequence). The CDR3 is 16 residues long. The CDR3 DNA follows: TGTGCCAGCAGCTCCGCAGGGGGCAGGAGGTCCTACGAGCAGTACTTC. The encoded protein is CASSSAGGRRSYEQYF.

This clonotype was found once. The chain recombines TRBV2 with TRBJ2-2; TRBD1 aligns across 8 bases. CDR3 length equals 17 residues. The ends lost 5 bases at V and 3 bases at J; junction bases unmatched: 11. Per the germline V gene, CDR1 is SNHLY and CDR2 is FYNNEI. CDR3 bases: TGTGCCAGCAGTCCCCCCGAGACAGGGGTCTACACCGGGGAGCTGTTTTTT. It yields the protein CASSPPETGVYTGELFF.

This clonotype was detected only a few times. V and J are TRBV6-5 and TRBJ2-7, with D possibly called TRBD1 or TRBD2 (5 bases each). V gave up 2 bases and J gave up 2 bases, with 10 bases separating them. The CDR3 totals 14 residues. The germline gives CDR1 MNHEY, CDR2 SVGAGI. As DNA, the CDR3 is TGTGCCAGCAGTTACGGGGACGGCCCCTACGAGCAGTACTTC. Translating gives CASSYGDGPYEQYF.

The rearrangement joins TRBV2 to TRBJ2-5, with D possibly TRBD2 on 5 matching bases. TRBJ2-7 explains the end of the DNA better; the J call may be wrong. In germline, CDR1 is SNHLY, CDR2 FYNNEI. The CDR3 has 15 amino acids. The CDR3 is CASSADLTYSYEQYF. Here the CDR3 DNA reads TGTGCCAGCAGTGCGGACTTGACCTACTCCTACGAGCAGTACTTC.

This clonotype appeared a few times. The chain couples TRBV11-1 to TRBJ2-3; tentatively, D is TRBD1 (6 bases). Trimming took off 4 bases at V and 0 bases at J, with 8 bases between the two ends. The length of the CDR3 is 14 residues. Germline CDR1 SGHAT, CDR2 FQDESV (reference sequence). DNA of the CDR3: TGTGCCAGCAGCTCCCAGGGGAGCACAGATACGCAGTATTTT. Protein product: CASSSQGSTDTQYF.

The chain joins TRBV12-3 or TRBV12-4 to TRBJ2-1; 13 nucleotides match TRBD2. The length of the CDR3 is 14 residues. The J segment lost 9 bases and the V segment lost 5 bases, leaving 4 bases of the junction unmatched. CDR3 loop: CASSTSGGGGEQFF. In nucleotides, the CDR3 is TGTGCCAGCAGTACTAGCGGGGGGGGAGGTGAGCAGTTCTTC.

The chain carries TRBV3-1 and TRBJ1-1, with D perhaps matching TRBD1 (5 bases). CDR1 and CDR2 from the germline V gene are LGHDT and YNNKEL (reference sequence). With 4 bases removed from V and 4 bases from J, the gap between germline ends came to 10 bases. The CDR3 runs 13 residues. In DNA, the CDR3 is TGTGCCAGCAGCCCATGGGGGGGCACTGAAGCTTTCTTT. Translating it yields CASSPWGGTEAFF. Full variable domain (remainder filled in from reference TRBV3-1 and TRBJ1-1): DTAVSQTPKYLVTQMGNDKSIKCEQNLGHDTMYWYKQDSKKFLKIMFSYNNKELIINETVPNRFSPKSPDKAHLNLHINSLELGDSAVYFCASSPWGGTEAFFGQGTRLTVV.

This clonotype was detected only a few times. The gene calls are TRBV2 and TRBJ2-7, with a tentative D call TRBD1 (5 bases). Germline V gene lookup returns CDR1 SNHLY and CDR2 FYNNEI. This CDR3 has 13 amino acids. The V and J ends lost 10 bases and 2 bases respectively, with 15 bases between them. CDR3 bases: TGTGCCACCCTAGGGGAACCAACCTACGAGCAGTACTTC. This translates into CATLGEPTYEQYF.

The genes are TRBV12-1 and TRBJ1-5. TRBV12-1 is designated a pseudogene. This CDR3 comprises 14 residues. The CDR3: CASSFGLKYQPQHF. In DNA, the CDR3 is TGTGCCAGCAGCTTTGGACTGAAATATCAGCCCCAGCATTTT.

The rearrangement uses TRBV9 and TRBJ2-3, with 11 positions matching TRBD2. With 3 bases clipped from V and 4 bases from J, the junction kept 7 bases outside the gene matches. The CDR3 has 16 amino acids. Germline assignment: CDR1 SGDLS and CDR2 YYNGEE. The CDR3 loop reads CASSAASGRSSDTQYF. DNA for the CDR3: TGTGCCAGCAGCGCCGCTAGCGGGAGGTCCTCAGATACGCAGTATTTT.

This clonotype was picked up a small number of times. This chain connects TRBV24-1 to TRBJ2-4; D may be TRBD2 (5 bases). The J call may be in error: the DNA end matches TRBJ2-7 better. The CDR3 is made up of 14 amino acids. Per the germline V gene, CDR1 is KGHDR and CDR2 is SFDVKD. CDR3 residues: CATSFSGSPLEQYF. CDR3 nucleotides: TGTGCCACCAGTTTCAGCGGAAGTCCCCTCGAGCAGTACTTC.

V and J are TRBV7-2 and TRBJ2-5; 9 nucleotides align to TRBD1. V shed 5 bases, J shed 4 bases, and the junction held 5 bases outside the gene matches. The CDR3 runs 14 residues. Looked up from germline, CDR1 is SGHTA and CDR2 is FQGNSA. Here the CDR3 DNA reads TGTGCCAGCAGCACCACAGGGGGCAGAGAGACCCAGTACTTC. Amino acid sequence: CASSTTGGRETQYF.

This clonotype was detected a few times. The chain employs TRBV29-1 and TRBJ2-3; TRBD2 aligns across 12 bases. The CDR3 loop spans 13 amino acids. The V gene end was trimmed by 5 bases and the J gene end by 7 bases; junction bases not matched to a gene: 4. Per germline, CDR1 SQVTM and CDR2 ANQGSEA. In DNA, the CDR3 is TGCAGCGTTTCTAGCGGGAGGGCCAATACGCAGTATTTT. Translating gives CSVSSGRANTQYF.

This chain links TRBV12-3 or TRBV12-4 with TRBJ2-5, with 11 bases identical to TRBD1. The DNA end favors TRBJ2-7, so the J call may be wrong. CDR3 size: 16 residues. CDR3: CASSLGTGGRFGEQYF. DNA for the CDR3: TGTGCCAGCAGTTTAGGGACAGGGGGCAGGTTTGGCGAGCAGTACTTC.

The V call is TRBV7-9, the J call TRBJ2-2; D remains ambiguous. The CDR3 is made up of 15 amino acids. Germline assignment: CDR1 SEHNR and CDR2 FQNEAQ (reference sequence). The V end lost 3 bases, the J end lost 0 bases, and 8 bases lay between the germline ends. In DNA, the CDR3 is TGTGCCAGCAGCTTGGGGATCCCGAACACCGGGGAGCTGTTTTTT. Protein product: CASSLGIPNTGELFF.

This clonotype has more than one count but fewer than ten. The J gene is TRBJ2-7, the V gene TRBV7-8; 10 nucleotides match TRBD2. TRBJ2-5 matches the DNA end more closely, so the J call is doubtful. This CDR3 contains 15 residues. CDR1 SGHVS and CDR2 FQNEAQ come from the germline V gene. CDR3 DNA: TGTGCCAGCAGCGTCCGGACTAGCGGCCAAGAGACCCAGTACTTC. This translates into CASSVRTSGQETQYF.

This clonotype was observed a few times. V and J are TRBV6-5 and TRBJ2-5; 10 nucleotides match TRBD2. CDR1 is MNHEY, CDR2 SVGAGI, per germline. The V and J ends lost 0 bases and 5 bases, in that order; junction bases with no gene match: 6. CDR3 length equals 16 residues. Written as DNA, the CDR3 is TGTGCCAGCAGTTACTCGACCAGCGGGAGGGCCGAGACCCAGTACTTC. Translating it yields CASSYSTSGRAETQYF.

The chain couples TRBV2 to TRBJ2-1; 12 bases are shared with TRBD2. TRBJ2-7 matches the DNA end more closely, so the J call is doubtful. This CDR3 contains 14 residues. Looked up from germline, CDR1 is SNHLY and CDR2 is FYNNEI. CDR3 bases: TGTGCCAGCAGTTGGACTAGCGGGACGAACGAGCAGTACTTC. As protein: CASSWTSGTNEQYF.

This clonotype was detected a few times. The chain has TRBV7-9 and TRBJ1-2, with TRBD1 as a possible D gene (5 bases). Trimming pared 1 base from V and 11 bases from J, leaving 23 bases between. Germline assignment: CDR1 SEHNR and CDR2 FQNEAQ (reference sequence). CDR3 length: 16 residues. CDR3 DNA sequence: TGTGCCAGCAGCTTAGGTGGACGGATGGGGCCTAAGTGGTACACCTTC. Encoded protein: CASSLGGRMGPKWYTF. Drawing the rest from reference TRBV7-9 and TRBJ1-2, the complete variable domain is DTGVSQNPRHKITKRGQNVTFRCDPISEHNRLYWYRQTLGQGPEFLTYFQNEAQLEKSRLLSDRFSAERPKGSFSTLEIQRTEQGDSAMYLCASSLGGRMGPKWYTFGSGTRLTVV.